The 16 T cell receptor beta chains below come from one sample, sequenced in a study of CD8 T cells in ankylosing spondylitis (TCRdb year 2017). General findings and caveats noted by the study authors: Blood from ankylosing spondylitis patients appeared to be characterized by a TCR beta motif composed of under ten highly homologous amino acid variants.

Libraries were constructed by 5' RACE. Sequencing was carried out with an Illumina HiSeq 2500. TCRdb reran the public reads through fastp at Q25 and MiXCR, keeping productive beta chains. Entries that share a CDR3 protein sequence are merged under the most common genes and DNA. This sample gives about 330,000 distinct CDR3 sequences in total; under 8.5% of them show up just once. The ten largest clonotypes hold roughly 14% of the sample. Their recognized antigens are unknown. Source material: blood, either unsorted or a sorted T cell fraction (not recorded which). The receptors were sampled from a male donor with ankylosing spondylitis.

In its sample, this clonotype was seen a few times. V and J are TRBV20-1 and TRBJ2-3; 8 bases fit TRBD2. Germline assignment: CDR1 DFQATT and CDR2 SNEGSKA (reference sequence). With 0 bases clipped from V and 6 bases from J, the junction kept 11 bases outside the gene matches. The CDR3 runs to 16 residues. The chain's CDR3 is CSARDHRAGARDTQYF. The CDR3 region has the DNA TGCAGTGCTAGAGACCACCGAGCGGGAGCTCGGGATACGCAGTATTTT.

This clonotype was recorded at least ten times. This chain links TRBV12-3 or TRBV12-4 with TRBJ1-2; TRBD1 agrees at 10 bases. With V trimmed by 4 bases and J by 2 bases, 4 bases remained unmatched. The CDR3 is 15 amino acids. CDR3 DNA: TGTGCCAGCAGTTCCACGACAGGGGGCAACTATGGCTACACCTTC. As protein: CASSSTTGGNYGYTF.

This clonotype was counted many times. The chain combines TRBV29-1 with TRBJ1-1, with D uncertain. There are 14 residues in the CDR3. Trimming removed 7 bases from V and 8 bases from J, with 23 bases in between. Germline CDR1 SQVTM, CDR2 ANQGSEA. CDR3 region: CSGAGGNVGREAFF. CDR3 DNA: TGCAGCGGGGCCGGAGGGAACGTCGGCCGAGAAGCTTTCTTT. The full variable domain, with the rest looked up from reference TRBV29-1 and TRBJ1-1, is SAVISQKPSRDICQRGTSLTIQCQVDSQVTMMFWYRQQPGQSLTLIATANQGSEATYESGFVIDKFPISRPNLTFSTLTVSNMSPEDSSIYLCSGAGGNVGREAFFGQGTRLTVV.

About this clonotype itself: A read error may be the cause here, since a much bigger clone is one base away. V and J are TRBV5-1 and TRBJ2-3; 9 positions agree with TRBD2. V gave up 3 bases and J gave up 3 bases; unmatched junction bases: 5. CDR1 and CDR2 from the germline V gene are SGHRS and YFSETQ. This CDR3 region has 15 residues. The CDR3 protein is CASSYLLAGTDTQYF. In DNA form, the CDR3 reads TGCGCCAGCAGCTACCTCCTAGCGGGGACAGATACGCAGTATTTT.

In this sample, this clonotype turned up a few times. The gene calls are TRBV11-2 and TRBJ2-5; D is undetermined. The CDR3 covers 15 residues. Trimming stripped 4 bases from V and 4 bases from J, with 16 bases between. Germline V gives CDR1 SGHAT, CDR2 FQNNGV. CDR3 amino acids: CASSSMRLSGETQYF. The CDR3 DNA is TGTGCCAGCAGCTCAATGCGATTATCGGGAGAGACCCAGTACTTC.

There are many counts of this clonotype. This sequence joins TRBV7-9 and TRBJ2-1; unclear D gene. V lost 5 bases and J 1 base, leaving 12 bases between the germline ends. Germline lookup yields CDR1 SEHNR and CDR2 FQNEAQ (reference sequence). The CDR3 contains 15 residues. CDR3 in amino acids: CASSPGVSSYNEQFF. The CDR3 DNA reads as TGTGCCAGCAGCCCTGGGGTATCTTCCTACAATGAGCAGTTCTTC. Combining the CDR3 with reference TRBV7-9 and TRBJ2-1 gives the whole variable domain DTGVSQNPRHKITKRGQNVTFRCDPISEHNRLYWYRQTLGQGPEFLTYFQNEAQLEKSRLLSDRFSAERPKGSFSTLEIQRTEQGDSAMYLCASSPGVSSYNEQFFGPGTRLTVL.

The V and J genes are TRBV10-3 and TRBJ2-5; 7 bases match TRBD2. The CDR3 is 13 residues long. Trimming took 10 bases from V and 3 from J; bases not matched to a gene: 8. Per germline, CDR1 ENHRY and CDR2 SYGVKD. CDR3 amino acids: CATSLAGEETQYF. CDR3 bases: TGTGCCACGAGTTTAGCGGGCGAAGAGACCCAGTACTTC.

The chain links TRBV6-5 to TRBJ1-6; D is unclear. Looked up from germline, CDR1 is MNHEY and CDR2 is SVGAGI. The V and J ends lost 0 bases and 10 bases respectively, with 10 bases between them. The CDR3 consists of 14 residues. CDR3 sequence (DNA): TGTGCCAGCAGTTACTCCTCGGGGAAATCACCCCTCCACTTT. Its translation: CASSYSSGKSPLHF.

The rearrangement links TRBV24-1 to TRBJ2-7; D is perhaps TRBD1 or TRBD2 (5 bases each). The CDR3 is made up of 15 amino acids. V was pared by 2 bases and J by 2 bases, with 12 bases between. Germline V gene lookup returns CDR1 KGHDR and CDR2 SFDVKD. The CDR3 DNA reads as TGTGCCACCAGTGATTACCCGGGACCACCCTACGAGCAGTACTTC. Its translation is CATSDYPGPPYEQYF.

This clonotype has ten or more counts. This sequence joins TRBV29-1 and TRBJ2-5; D is perhaps TRBD1 or TRBD2 (6 bases each). Germline V gives CDR1 SQVTM, CDR2 ANQGSEA. This CDR3 spans 12 amino acids. V gave up 2 bases and J gave up 6 bases, with 10 bases separating them. CDR3 DNA: TGCAGCGTTGAATCGGGGGCGAAGACCCAGTACTTC. It yields the protein CSVESGAKTQYF.

This clonotype was found a few times. The gene calls are TRBV20-1 and TRBJ1-1; 7 bases line up with TRBD1. This CDR3 region has 15 residues. After removal of 6 bases from V and 1 base from J, the junction contained 11 bases not matched to a gene. Germline loops: CDR1 DFQATT, CDR2 SNEGSKA (reference sequence). CDR3 DNA sequence: TGCAGTGCGCCCCGGGACAGCATATCGAACACTGAAGCTTTCTTT. Translated, it gives CSAPRDSISNTEAFF.

This clonotype was seen a handful of times. The chain is built from TRBV7-3 and TRBJ2-3; no clear D. From germline, CDR1 is SGHTA and CDR2 FQGTGA. Trimming removed 1 base from V and 2 bases from J, with 10 bases in between. The CDR3 length is 15 residues. Here the CDR3 reads CASSLSVGPTDTQYF. CDR3 nucleotides: TGTGCCAGCAGCTTAAGCGTAGGACCCACAGATACGCAGTATTTT.

This clonotype was counted between two and nine times. V gene TRBV20-1 combines with J gene TRBJ1-4; 10 positions match TRBD1. From germline, CDR1 is DFQATT and CDR2 SNEGSKA (reference sequence). The CDR3 is made up of 14 amino acids. With 5 bases clipped from V and 7 bases from J, the junction kept 7 bases outside the gene matches. CDR3 nucleotides: TGCAGTGCTTCTCCAGGACAGGGGGGTGAAAAACTGTTTTTT. This codes for CSASPGQGGEKLFF.

This rearrangement joins TRBV5-5 to TRBJ1-2; 8 nucleotides align to TRBD1. The CDR3 contains 15 residues. Trimming cost V 4 bases and J 7 bases; bases outside gene matches: 12. Germline V lookup: CDR1 SGHKS, CDR2 YYEKEE (reference sequence). CDR3 region: CASSLRAQGVFGYTF. DNA for the CDR3: TGTGCCAGCAGCCTAAGGGCACAGGGGGTTTTTGGCTACACCTTC.

The chain has TRBV29-1 and TRBJ2-7, with 11 positions matching TRBD1. CDR1 and CDR2 (germline): SQVTM, ANQGSEA. This CDR3 region has 13 residues. V lost 3 bases, J lost 6 bases, and 4 bases stayed unmatched. CDR3 in DNA: TGCAGCGTTGATCTTGGGACAGGGGGCGAGCAGTACTTC. Residues: CSVDLGTGGEQYF.

This clonotype was detected only a few times. V is TRBV20-1 and J is TRBJ1-5; D possibly corresponds to TRBD1 (6 bases). Between the trimmed V and J ends, which lost 4 bases and 4 bases, there was a span of 11 bases. Germline V lookup: CDR1 DFQATT, CDR2 SNEGSKA (reference sequence). The CDR3 length is 13 residues. CDR3 DNA sequence: TGCAGTGCTACAGGCAGGGGAAATCAGCCCCAGCATTTT. Its protein product is CSATGRGNQPQHF.